This T cell receptor (beta chain) was observed in a study of post-analysis software for immune sequencing data. Study-wide context: Secondary progressive, relapsing-remitting and progressive-relapsing multiple sclerosis were among the included disease courses.

Trimming removed 4 bases from V and 5 bases from J, with 14 bases in between. There are 14 residues in the CDR3. Germline loops: CDR1 SGHTA, CDR2 FQGTGA. General study results and limits: The F measure placed samples prepared in the same batch into strongly shared clusters. Multiple sclerosis was associated with a significant reduction in normalized Chao1 diversity relative to controls. Relative to controls, patients had roughly five TRBV segments at higher frequency, with TRBV5-6, TRBV5-1 and TRBV20-1 among these.

Unique molecular identifiers were built into the TCR beta cDNA libraries. Once 1 to 10 million T cells were used, a few hundred thousand cDNA molecules resulted. Each CDR3 protein is one row after TCRdb ran MiXCR on the PCR reads. The profile shows under 650,000 distinct CDR3 sequences, roughly 40% of them singletons. As regards this clonotype: The antigen remains undetermined.

The receptor was derived from a girl aged 10 to 17 with multiple sclerosis. The source material was blood. This chain uses TRBV7-3 with TRBJ2-5; tentatively, D is TRBD2 (6 bases). The CDR3 region has the DNA TGTGCCAGCAGCTACCTGGGAGGCGGGGAGACCCAGTACTTC. It translates to CASSYLGGGETQYF.